This T cell receptor beta chain was observed in a study of T cells in Graves' hyperthyroidism and ophthalmopathy. Regarding the study as a whole: Most clonotypes that expanded in the thyroid above 0.001 also showed up in blood. Model predictions of ophthalmopathy came a median roughly 6.7 months before onset.

The CDR3 regions of TCR beta were amplified from RNA transcripts. HTBI primers were the set used in a first-round RT-PCR of the TCR CDR3. Each CDR3 protein gets one entry after TCRdb re-called the multiplex PCR reads with MiXCR. This table has roughly 740,000 distinct CDR3 sequences, approximately 16% appearing once. Notes on this clonotype: Antigen unknown.

Trimming left V 7 bases short and J 6 bases short, with 13 bases between. The CDR3 contains 12 residues. Material for sequencing was blood. This chain links TRBV12-3 or TRBV12-4 with TRBJ2-7; D ambiguous. This receptor was taken from a young man with Graves' hyperthyroidism. CDR3 amino acids: CASTAGDLEQYF. The CDR3, as DNA: TGTGCCAGCACCGCCGGAGACCTCGAGCAGTACTTC.